The clone carrying this T cell receptor beta chain has only a few counts. Genomic DNA served as template for TCR beta VDJ and CDR3 profiling. TCRdb analysed the reads with MiXCR anew, one entry per CDR3 protein. The sample lists 150,000 or so distinct CDR3 sequences, about 52% seen once, with about an eighth in the top ten. This entry belongs to a study of CD8+CD57+ T cells in acquired aplastic anemia. The patients chosen for sequencing had shown expansion of CD8+CD57+ cells (detected by flow cytometry). No therapy had been given to the patients at the time of blood sampling. The germline gives CDR1 LNHNV, CDR2 YYDKDF (reference sequence). V was pared by 2 bases and J by 4 bases, with 3 bases of the junction left unmatched. This CDR3 has 15 residues.

This TCR was recovered from a human donor with aplastic anemia. The V and J genes are TRBV15 and TRBJ2-1; 9 nucleotides align to TRBD1. The sample was sorted CD4+, CD8+, or CD8+CD57+ T cells (not recorded which) from PBMCs. CDR3 DNA sequence: TGTGCCACCAGCAGATCGACAGGGGGTTACAATGAGCAGTTCTTC. Its protein product is CATSRSTGGYNEQFF.